These 28 T cell receptor beta chains were all obtained from the same sample, sequenced in a study of early T cells in non-severe SARS-CoV-2 infection. TCRdb passed the 5' RACE reads through MiXCR, listing each CDR3 protein once. The sample yields about 30,000 distinct CDR3 sequences, approximately 5.1% seen once. The sample taken for sequencing was whole blood. The receptors derive from an adult who was a healthcare worker with PCR-confirmed SARS-CoV-2 infection or an uninfected control (not recorded which).

The chain links TRBV6-1 to TRBJ2-3; D uncertain. Germline V gives CDR1 MNHNS, CDR2 SASEGT. The V end was cut by 2 bases, the J end by 1 base, with 10 bases between. CDR3 length: 15 residues. The CDR3 sequence: CASSEWSPRTDTQYF. DNA of the CDR3: TGTGCCAGCAGTGAATGGAGCCCTCGCACAGATACGCAGTATTTT.

This clonotype has at least ten counts. The genes are TRBV28 and TRBJ2-1, with 11 bases identical to TRBD2. Germline CDR1 is MDHEN and CDR2 is SYDVKM. Trimming took 3 bases from V and 5 from J; bases not matched to a gene: 6. This CDR3 is 16 amino acids long. The CDR3 protein is CASSLSGTSGHNEQFF. Written as DNA, the CDR3 is TGTGCCAGCAGTTTGTCCGGGACTAGCGGCCACAATGAGCAGTTCTTC.

This chain links TRBV20-1 with TRBJ2-3; tentatively, D is TRBD2 (5 bases). In germline, CDR1 is DFQATT, CDR2 SNEGSKA (reference sequence). The CDR3 sequence is 16 residues long. V dropped 4 bases and J dropped 0 bases, with 17 bases sitting between them. CDR3 protein: CSANPPVALSTDTQYF. CDR3 nucleotides: TGCAGTGCTAACCCCCCAGTAGCGCTTAGCACAGATACGCAGTATTTT.

The table lists this clonotype with many counts. The chain is built from TRBV11-3 and TRBJ1-1, with D unresolved. Germline V lookup: CDR1 SGHNT, CDR2 YENEEA. This CDR3 has 13 residues. Trimming removed 3 bases at V and 1 base at J, with 6 bases between. The CDR3 coding sequence is TGTGCCAGCAGCTTCAGGAAGAACACTGAAGCTTTCTTT. Translated: CASSFRKNTEAFF. The complete variable domain, with remaining parts taken from reference TRBV11-3 and TRBJ1-1, reads EAGVVQSPRYKIIEKKQPVAFWCNPISGHNTLYWYLQNLGQGPELLIRYENEEAVDDSQLPKDRFSAERLKGVDSTLKIQPAELGDSAVYLCASSFRKNTEAFFGQGTRLTVV.

This clonotype was seen a few times. The V gene is TRBV6-5, the J gene TRBJ2-7; the match to TRBD1 covers 11 bases. The V and J ends lost 6 bases and 7 bases, in that order; junction bases with no gene match: 8. CDR3 length: 14 amino acids. Germline CDR1 MNHEY, CDR2 SVGAGI. The CDR3 protein is CASSGTGGVSEQYF. The CDR3 region has the DNA TGTGCCAGCAGCGGGACAGGGGGAGTCAGTGAGCAGTACTTC.

This clonotype was counted at least ten times. The CDR3 nucleotides are TGCAGTGCTGGGGACACGGCCAAAAACATTCAGTACTTC. As protein: CSAGDTAKNIQYF. The chain recombines TRBV20-1 with TRBJ2-4, with a weak D call TRBD1 (6 bases). Germline V gene data show CDR1 as DFQATT and CDR2 as SNEGSKA (reference sequence). The CDR3 runs 13 residues. The V gene lost 5 bases and the J gene lost 1 base, with 9 bases spanning the gap.

For the CDR3, the DNA is TGTGCCAGCAGTTTAAGGGAAGCGCGGAACACCATATATTTT. Translating gives CASSLREARNTIYF. The chain combines TRBV12-3 or TRBV12-4 with TRBJ1-3; D is undetermined. The CDR3 extends over 14 amino acids. The germline V and J ends were trimmed by 2 bases and 7 bases, with 12 bases remaining between them.

The chain has TRBV12-3 or TRBV12-4 and TRBJ2-5; 13 bases match TRBD2. The CDR3 runs to 15 residues. J lost 3 bases, V lost 5 bases, and 3 bases had no gene match. CDR3 DNA: TGTGCCAGCAGTCGGGGACTAGCGGGAAAAGAGACCCAGTACTTC. Protein: CASSRGLAGKETQYF.

This clonotype was counted ten times or more. V and J are TRBV7-9 and TRBJ2-1; 7 positions match TRBD1. This CDR3 comprises 12 residues. V shed 5 bases, J shed 8 bases, and the junction held 3 bases outside the gene matches. Germline V gene sequence: CDR1 SEHNR, CDR2 FQNEAQ (reference sequence). The CDR3 region has the DNA TGTGCCAGCAGCGCCACAGGGGATGAGCAGTTCTTC. Its translation: CASSATGDEQFF.

This clonotype was observed a handful of times. V and J are TRBV6-5 and TRBJ1-4; maybe TRBD1 (5 bases). V was trimmed by 8 bases and J by 8 bases, leaving 21 bases between them. This CDR3 contains 15 residues. Germline CDR1 and CDR2: MNHEY and SVGAGI. CDR3 in DNA: TGTGCCAGCGGACCGTTCGGGGCTGGTGGGGAAAAACTGTTTTTT. The encoded protein is CASGPFGAGGEKLFF.

This clonotype appeared many times. This chain joins TRBV6-2 or TRBV6-3 and TRBJ2-1; either TRBD1 or TRBD2 may fit D (6 bases each). V was shortened by 5 bases and J by 0 bases, with 11 bases between the two germline ends. CDR1 is MNHEY, CDR2 SVGEGT, per germline. The length of the CDR3 is 15 residues. Here the CDR3 DNA reads TGTGCCAGCAGTAGAAAGGGGGGCTCCTACAATGAGCAGTTCTTC. Translating gives CASSRKGGSYNEQFF.

This clonotype was observed many times. This sequence joins TRBV21-1 and TRBJ2-1; TRBD2 is taken as the D call from the table, unchecked against the DNA. TRBV21-1 is a listed pseudogene. The CDR3 spans 17 residues. The CDR3 here is CAIEVGLAGVNNYEQFF. The CDR3 DNA reads as TGTGCCATCGAAGTCGGTCTAGCGGGAGTAAATAACTATGAGCAGTTCTTC.

Ten or more counts support this clonotype. The chain uses TRBV19 and TRBJ2-5; 7 bases line up with TRBD1. Germline CDR1 is LNHDA and CDR2 is SQIVND (reference sequence). V trimming: 5 bases; J trimming: 1 base; junction bases outside the gene matches: 4. The CDR3 consists of 14 residues. The DNA of the CDR3 is TGTGCCAGTAGTGCCCGGGACAGCCAAGAGACCCAGTACTTC. Translation: CASSARDSQETQYF.

In this sample, this clonotype turned up many times. V gene TRBV18 combines with J gene TRBJ2-3, with 8 nucleotides matching TRBD2. In germline, CDR1 is KGHSH, CDR2 LQKENI. This CDR3 is built from 16 residues. The V segment lost 3 bases and the J segment 2 bases; nucleotides outside the gene matches: 7. This CDR3 reads CASSPQPGLVTDTQYF. DNA of the CDR3: TGTGCCAGCTCACCCCAGCCGGGACTAGTCACAGATACGCAGTATTTT.

The chain uses TRBV12-3 or TRBV12-4 and TRBJ1-2; no definite D call. The CDR3 loop spans 14 amino acids. V was cut by 3 bases and J by 7 bases, with 15 bases left in between. The CDR3 loop is CASSLVTGISGYTF. The CDR3 nucleotides read TGTGCCAGCAGTTTGGTAACGGGGATATCTGGCTACACCTTC.

This clonotype showed up just a few times. V is TRBV20-1 and J is TRBJ1-5; 7 bases agree with TRBD1. Germline CDR1 and CDR2: DFQATT and SNEGSKA (reference sequence). The CDR3 length is 14 residues. V was pared by 5 bases and J by 0 bases, with 4 bases of the junction left unmatched. In DNA form, the CDR3 reads TGCAGTGCTGACAGGGCTGATAGCAATCAGCCCCAGCATTTT. As protein: CSADRADSNQPQHF.

This clonotype has at least ten counts. The chain is built from TRBV14 and TRBJ2-7, with unresolved D. The CDR3 contains 14 residues. The V and J ends lost 2 bases and 4 bases respectively, with 12 bases between them. Germline lookup yields CDR1 SGHDN and CDR2 FVKESK. CDR3 DNA: TGTGCCAGCAGCCAAATCACGGACGAATACGAGCAGTACTTC. Amino acid sequence: CASSQITDEYEQYF.

This clonotype was counted many times. This chain connects TRBV20-1 to TRBJ2-1, with 8 bases aligning to TRBD2. Germline V gene data show CDR1 as DFQATT and CDR2 as SNEGSKA (reference sequence). The CDR3 sequence is 14 residues long. Trimming cost V 7 bases and J 3 bases; bases outside gene matches: 8. The DNA for the CDR3 is TGCAGTGTAGTAGCGGGGCAACTCTACAATGAGCAGTTCTTC. Protein product: CSVVAGQLYNEQFF.

The V and J genes are TRBV20-1 and TRBJ1-4; D is uncertain. The V and J ends lost 1 base and 4 bases respectively, with 10 bases between them. This CDR3 region has 14 residues. Per germline, CDR1 DFQATT and CDR2 SNEGSKA (reference sequence). CDR3 protein: CSARGRALNEKLFF. CDR3 bases: TGCAGTGCTAGAGGTAGAGCTCTTAATGAAAAACTGTTTTTT.

This clonotype was counted ten times or more. The J gene is TRBJ2-5, the V gene TRBV11-3, with no clear D. V gave up 1 base and J gave up 3 bases, with 6 bases separating them. Germline V gives CDR1 SGHNT, CDR2 YENEEA. This CDR3 contains 13 residues. The CDR3 DNA reads as TGTGCCAGCAGCTTAGTTTCGAAAGAGACCCAGTACTTC. Translating it yields CASSLVSKETQYF.

The rearrangement uses TRBV6-2 or TRBV6-3 and TRBJ2-1; 11 bases are shared with TRBD2. Per the germline V gene, CDR1 is MNHEY and CDR2 is SVGEGT. Losses at the gene ends were 7 bases for V and 2 bases for J; bases not matched to a gene: 1. This CDR3 contains 14 residues. This CDR3 reads CASMTSGTYNEQFF. For the CDR3, the DNA is TGTGCCAGCATGACTAGCGGGACCTACAATGAGCAGTTCTTC.

This clonotype was detected only a few times. The rearrangement links TRBV20-1 to TRBJ2-1; perhaps TRBD1 as D (6 bases). Trimming took off 6 bases at V and 6 bases at J, with 18 bases between the two ends. Germline-derived CDR1 and CDR2 are DFQATT and SNEGSKA (reference sequence). The CDR3 length is 14 residues. CDR3 coding DNA: TGCAGTGCCCCGCAAATAGGACAGCTCAATGAGCAGTTCTTC. Its protein product is CSAPQIGQLNEQFF.

The V gene is TRBV14, the J gene TRBJ2-7; D is unclear. Germline V CDR1 and CDR2: SGHDN, FVKESK. This CDR3 contains 15 residues. The ends were cut back, 4 bases at V and 0 bases at J, with 13 bases in the middle. In DNA, the CDR3 is TGTGCCAGCAGCCTATGGGCTTCCCACTCCTACGAGCAGTACTTC. This encodes CASSLWASHSYEQYF.

The V gene is TRBV7-6, the J gene TRBJ1-4; 9 bases agree with TRBD1. TRBJ2-2 explains the end of the DNA better; the J call may be wrong. CDR1 and CDR2 (germline): SGHVS, FNYEAQ. This CDR3 contains 13 residues. CDR3 sequence (DNA): TGTGCCAGCGGAGAATACAGGGGGCGGGAGCTGTTTTTT. Translating it yields CASGEYRGRELFF.

A few counts support this clonotype. This CDR3 is CAWGVLEQFF. In nucleotides, the CDR3 is TGTGCCTGGGGGGTACTCGAGCAGTTCTTC. The chain uses TRBV30 and TRBJ2-1; D not certain. This CDR3 region has 10 residues. Germline V CDR1 and CDR2: GTSNPN, SVGIG (reference sequence). The V end lost 5 bases, the J end lost 10 bases, and 9 bases lay between the germline ends.

This clonotype appeared a few times. The rearrangement links TRBV3-1 to TRBJ2-7; 8 positions agree with TRBD2. The CDR3 covers 15 residues. Germline lookup yields CDR1 LGHDT and CDR2 YNNKEL (reference sequence). V lost 4 bases to trimming and J lost 6 bases; unmatched junction nucleotides: 11. This CDR3 reads CASSPTTSATGEQYF. Here the CDR3 DNA reads TGTGCCAGCAGCCCGACGACTAGCGCGACGGGCGAGCAGTACTTC.

This chain uses TRBV7-2 with TRBJ2-7; no clear D. This CDR3 has 13 amino acids. Germline V gene sequence: CDR1 SGHTA, CDR2 FQGNSA. V lost 2 bases and J lost 4, with 9 bases in between. CDR3 loop: CASSLSREYEQYF. The DNA of the CDR3 is TGTGCCAGCAGCTTATCGCGAGAGTACGAGCAGTACTTC.

The rearrangement uses TRBV7-9 and TRBJ2-1, with 12 bases identical to TRBD2. Unmatched junction bases numbered 13, after V lost 3 bases and J lost 7 bases. CDR1 and CDR2 (germline): SEHNR, FQNEAQ (reference sequence). This CDR3 comprises 18 residues. CDR3 sequence: CASSLPWRLAGGVNEQFF. CDR3 in DNA: TGTGCCAGCAGCTTGCCTTGGAGGCTAGCGGGAGGGGTGAATGAGCAGTTCTTC. Looking up the rest from reference TRBV7-9 and TRBJ2-1 gives the full variable domain: DTGVSQNPRHKITKRGQNVTFRCDPISEHNRLYWYRQTLGQGPEFLTYFQNEAQLEKSRLLSDRFSAERPKGSFSTLEIQRTEQGDSAMYLCASSLPWRLAGGVNEQFFGPGTRLTVL.